The text below deals with one T cell receptor beta chain. Antigen specificity is unknown. MiXCR, applied by TCRdb to the reads, yields one record per CDR3 protein. This table has 40,000 to 60,000 distinct CDR3 sequences, roughly 22% appearing once. This sample was taken from a study of T cell repertoires in cytomegalovirus infection. Findings and caveats of the study: Public TCR beta family frequency separated CMV-and-HLA carriers, including in an independent cohort.

The CDR3 is made up of 15 amino acids. The germline V and J ends were trimmed by 2 bases and 4 bases, with 14 bases remaining between them. The germline gives CDR1 SEHNR, CDR2 FQNEAQ (reference sequence). The input for sequencing was CD8+ T cells from cultured PBMCs, taken from culture after CMV antigen stimulation. V usage is TRBV7-9 and J usage is TRBJ1-2, with D unclear. The receptor was isolated from a human donor in good health (CMV status not recorded). Some clones in this sample may be carry-over from other donors' samples. The CDR3 reads CASSLPQTGIYGYTF. The CDR3 bases are TGTGCCAGCAGCTTACCCCAGACTGGGATCTATGGCTACACCTTC.